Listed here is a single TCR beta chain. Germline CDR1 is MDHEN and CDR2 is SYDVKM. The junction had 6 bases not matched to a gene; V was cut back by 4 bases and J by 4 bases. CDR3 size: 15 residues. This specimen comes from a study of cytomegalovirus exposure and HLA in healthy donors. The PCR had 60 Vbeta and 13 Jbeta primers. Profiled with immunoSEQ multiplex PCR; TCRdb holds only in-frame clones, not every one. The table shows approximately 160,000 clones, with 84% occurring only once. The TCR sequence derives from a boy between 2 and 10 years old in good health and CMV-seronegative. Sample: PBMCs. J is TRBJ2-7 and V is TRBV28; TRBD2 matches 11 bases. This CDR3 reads CASSSGLAGPYEQYF. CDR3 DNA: TGTGCCAGCAGTTCTGGACTAGCGGGCCCTTACGAGCAGTACTTC.